Many counts were recorded for the clone carrying this T cell receptor (beta chain). The data derive from a study of T-cell reconstitution after alpha-beta-depleted transplantation in children. The CDR3 runs 15 residues. Germline trimming cut 4 bases from V and 5 bases from J; bases unmatched to any gene: 11. Germline V lookup: CDR1 DFQATT, CDR2 SNEGSKA (reference sequence). This sample's TCRbeta library carried unique molecular identifier barcodes. In TCRdb, the PCR reads were re-called with MiXCR into one record per CDR3 protein. The sample has hundreds of thousands of distinct CDR3 sequences; around 17% are singletons.

The chain recombines TRBV20-1 with TRBJ2-5; 9 nucleotides align to TRBD1. The sequences come from PBMCs from the stem cell graft donor, collected from the stem cell graft. The TCR originated in a human donor who donated a stem cell graft to a child with acute myeloid leukemia. CDR3 sequence: CSATGTGRFRETQYF. CDR3 DNA sequence: TGCAGTGCTACCGGGACAGGGAGATTTCGGGAGACCCAGTACTTC.